Shown below are 26 T cell receptor beta chains from a single sample sequenced in a study of regulatory T cells in long-lasting Graves disease. Specified time point: newly diagnosed GD, antithyroid drugs for less than 3 months. PBMC-derived RNA was used for the TCR library. Sequencing libraries for TCR beta were prepared with iRepertoire HTBI primers and Arm-PCR of CDR3 regions. Via MiXCR, TCRdb re-called the multiplex PCR reads, giving one row per CDR3 protein. The table lists hundreds of thousands of distinct CDR3 sequences, about a sixth of them singletons. The same sample was also studied in work on T cells in Graves' hyperthyroidism and ophthalmopathy.

The sample here was peripheral blood mononuclear cells (PBMCs), taken at new diagnosis, from a patient treated with antithyroid drugs. The receptor source for this set is a woman in her 30s with Graves disease.

About this clonotype itself: A read error may account for a junction end that differs from germline. The chain recombines TRBV6-1 with TRBJ2-7, with 10 bases aligning to TRBD1. Germline CDR1 is MNHNS and CDR2 is SASEGT. The CDR3 is 14 residues long. The CDR3 protein is CAGSLPGQGYEQYF. The CDR3 region has the DNA TGTGCCGGCAGCTTGCCGGGACAGGGGTACGAGCAGTACTTC.

This clonotype was observed a few times. The V and J genes are TRBV7-9 and TRBJ2-7, with unresolved D. Per the germline V gene, CDR1 is SEHNR and CDR2 is FQNEAQ (reference sequence). This CDR3 is 15 amino acids long. With 5 bases removed from V and 0 bases from J, the gap between germline ends came to 14 bases. CDR3 nucleotide sequence: TGTGCCAGCAGCGTTTCAAAAACCGGCTCCTACGAGCAGTACTTC. Protein sequence: CASSVSKTGSYEQYF.

In this sample, this clonotype turned up many times. DNA of the CDR3: TGTGCCAGCAGCCGCCATCGGGACATCCAAGAGACCCAGTACTTC. Residues: CASSRHRDIQETQYF. The chain joins TRBV11-1 to TRBJ2-5; TRBD1 is a possible D gene (6 bases). Trimming pared 5 bases from V and 1 base from J, leaving 14 bases between. The CDR3 runs 15 residues. Germline CDR1 and CDR2: SGHAT and FQDESV (reference sequence).

At least ten counts were recorded for this clonotype. The chain combines TRBV11-2 with TRBJ1-5; D is ambiguous. CDR1 and CDR2 (germline): SGHAT, FQNNGV. V was shortened by 0 bases and J by 5 bases, with 5 bases between the two germline ends. The CDR3 is 13 amino acids. DNA of the CDR3: TGTGCCAGCAGCTTAGACCTACATCAGCCCCAGCATTTT. Protein: CASSLDLHQPQHF.

This clonotype was seen many times. The chain carries TRBV6-2 or TRBV6-3 and TRBJ1-2, with a weak D call TRBD1 (6 bases). This CDR3 is 15 amino acids long. The V gene lost 7 bases and the J gene lost 6 bases, with 21 bases spanning the gap. In germline, CDR1 is MNHEY, CDR2 SVGEGT. The CDR3 coding sequence is TGTGCCAGCACCGTCGTACAGGGATCAATTGATGGCTACACCTTC. Translating it yields CASTVVQGSIDGYTF.

This clonotype showed up just a few times. The J gene is TRBJ2-1, the V gene TRBV7-9; weak D call: TRBD2 (5 bases). Germline loops: CDR1 SEHNR, CDR2 FQNEAQ (reference sequence). The CDR3 length is 11 residues. The V end was cut by 11 bases, the J end by 7 bases, with 12 bases between. DNA for the CDR3: TGTGCCCTCGAGGGATCAAATGAGCAGTTCTTC. Translation gives CALEGSNEQFF.

In its sample, this clonotype was seen many times. This chain uses TRBV5-5 with TRBJ1-1, with D perhaps matching TRBD1 (6 bases). V gave up 5 bases and J gave up 0 bases, with 8 bases separating them. The CDR3 covers 13 residues. The germline gives CDR1 SGHKS, CDR2 YYEKEE (reference sequence). CDR3 in DNA: TGTGCCAGCAGAGGACAGTTGAACACTGAAGCTTTCTTT. Its translation: CASRGQLNTEAFF.

This clonotype came up many times. J is TRBJ2-3 and V is TRBV3-1; no reliable D call. Germline CDR1 LGHDT, CDR2 YNNKEL (reference sequence). This CDR3 has 14 amino acids. V was shortened by 0 bases and J by 2 bases, with 6 bases between the two germline ends. The CDR3 region is CASSQEANTDTQYF. As DNA, the CDR3 is TGTGCCAGCAGCCAAGAGGCTAACACAGATACGCAGTATTTT.

This clonotype was seen many times. The chain recombines TRBV11-2 with TRBJ2-2; TRBD2 aligns across 10 bases. The germline CDR1 and CDR2 sequences are SGHAT and FQNNGV. This CDR3 has 16 amino acids. Germline trimming cut 5 bases from V and 6 bases from J; bases unmatched to any gene: 9. CDR3 protein: CASSRSSGSSAGELFF. For the CDR3, the DNA is TGTGCCAGCAGCCGGTCTAGCGGGAGTTCGGCCGGGGAGCTGTTTTTT.

The V gene is TRBV27, the J gene TRBJ2-7; no definite D call. Per germline, CDR1 MNHEY and CDR2 SMNVEV (reference sequence). The CDR3 totals 13 residues. V dropped 3 bases and J dropped 2 bases, with 8 bases sitting between them. The CDR3 here is CASSFLQPYEQYF. CDR3 DNA: TGTGCCAGCAGTTTCTTGCAGCCCTACGAGCAGTACTTC.

This clonotype has a count of ten or more. The CDR3 is CASRPAGASYEQYF. For the CDR3, the DNA is TGTGCCAGCAGGCCCGCCGGGGCCTCCTACGAGCAGTACTTC. The chain combines TRBV6-2 or TRBV6-3 with TRBJ2-7, with D perhaps given as TRBD1 or TRBD2 (5 bases each). CDR3 length equals 14 residues. The ends were cut back, 6 bases at V and 0 bases at J, with 12 bases in the middle. From germline, CDR1 is MNHEY and CDR2 SVGEGT.

This clonotype was recorded at least ten times. The chain recombines TRBV7-6 with TRBJ1-1; D is perhaps TRBD1 (5 bases). Germline loops: CDR1 SGHVS, CDR2 FNYEAQ. The CDR3 is 15 residues long. The germline V and J ends were trimmed by 5 bases and 1 base, with 14 bases remaining between them. CDR3 in amino acids: CASSPLGVRNTEAFF. The CDR3 bases are TGTGCCAGCAGCCCCTTGGGGGTAAGGAACACTGAAGCTTTCTTT.

This clonotype was seen at least ten times. This chain joins TRBV19 and TRBJ2-7; TRBD1 matches 10 bases. Germline CDR1 reads LNHDA; CDR2 reads SQIVND (reference sequence). V was pared by 5 bases and J by 1 base, with 8 bases of the junction left unmatched. This CDR3 has 16 residues. CDR3 residues: CASSSDRGTSSYEQYF. CDR3 in DNA: TGTGCCAGTAGTTCGGACAGGGGGACTTCGTCCTACGAGCAGTACTTC.

This clonotype was counted only a few times. The chain is built from TRBV5-4 and TRBJ1-4, with 7 positions matching TRBD1. Trimming removed 4 bases from V and 8 bases from J; junction bases left unmatched: 8. The germline CDR1 and CDR2 sequences are SGHNT and YYREEE (reference sequence). This CDR3 is built from 14 residues. The CDR3 DNA sequence: TGTGCCAGCAGCGTGGACAGGTCTTGGGAAAAACTGTTTTTT. It specifies CASSVDRSWEKLFF.

There are many counts of this clonotype. V is TRBV11-2 and J is TRBJ2-1; possibly TRBD1 or TRBD2 for D (5 bases each). This CDR3 comprises 18 residues. V was shortened by 0 bases and J by 2 bases, with 17 bases between the two germline ends. CDR1 SGHAT and CDR2 FQNNGV come from the germline V gene. CDR3 in amino acids: CASSLDPPGWEPYNEQFF. DNA for the CDR3: TGTGCCAGCAGCTTAGACCCCCCAGGGTGGGAGCCCTACAATGAGCAGTTCTTC.

Ten or more counts support this clonotype. V gene TRBV27 combines with J gene TRBJ2-2; D ambiguous. CDR3 size: 16 residues. Germline V lookup: CDR1 MNHEY, CDR2 SMNVEV (reference sequence). The V gene lost 5 bases and the J gene lost 6 bases, with 19 bases spanning the gap. The CDR3 region is CASSPNSGSSAGELFF. For the CDR3, the DNA is TGTGCCAGCAGTCCCAACTCCGGGTCCTCCGCCGGGGAGCTGTTTTTT.

Many counts were recorded for this clonotype. This chain uses TRBV7-2 with TRBJ2-5; 13 nucleotides agree with TRBD2. Germline lookup yields CDR1 SGHTA and CDR2 FQGNSA. The CDR3 extends over 15 amino acids. V gave up 4 bases and J gave up 4 bases; unmatched junction bases: 3. The CDR3 nucleotides read TGTGCCAGCAGCTGGACTAGCGGGAGTCGAGAGACCCAGTACTTC. Its protein is CASSWTSGSRETQYF. Looking up the rest from reference TRBV7-2 and TRBJ2-5 gives the full variable domain: GAGVSQSPSNKVTEKGKDVELRCDPISGHTALYWYRQSLGQGLEFLIYFQGNSAPDKSGLPSDRFSAERTGGSVSTLTIQRTQQEDSAVYLCASSWTSGSRETQYFGPGTRLLVL.

This clonotype was counted at least ten times. This rearrangement joins TRBV20-1 to TRBJ1-2; D remains ambiguous. Germline CDR1 is DFQATT and CDR2 is SNEGSKA (reference sequence). This CDR3 spans 14 amino acids. The V end lost 3 bases, the J end lost 2 bases, and 13 bases lay between the germline ends. The CDR3 region has the DNA TGCAGTGCTAGTTGGCCTCCCGAAAACTATGGCTACACCTTC. This gives the protein CSASWPPENYGYTF.

This chain connects TRBV6-5 to TRBJ1-5; 7 bases align to TRBD1. The J segment lost 4 bases and the V segment lost 0 bases, leaving 9 bases of the junction unmatched. The CDR3 totals 17 residues. Looked up from germline, CDR1 is MNHEY and CDR2 is SVGAGI. CDR3: CASSYSIQGGANQPQHF. In DNA form, the CDR3 reads TGTGCCAGCAGTTACTCTATACAAGGGGGCGCAAATCAGCCCCAGCATTTT.

This clonotype was recorded a few times. This sequence joins TRBV4-1 and TRBJ2-7; 10 bases align to TRBD2. This CDR3 comprises 15 residues. J gave up 2 bases and V 3 bases, and 4 bases lay outside the gene matches. The germline CDR1 and CDR2 sequences are MGHRA and YSYEKL. The DNA of the CDR3 is TGCGCCAGCAGCCAGCTAGCGGGAGCCCCCTACGAGCAGTACTTC. It encodes CASSQLAGAPYEQYF.

At least ten counts were recorded for this clonotype. Relative to the germline gene, one junction end is altered; a read error may explain this. The J gene is TRBJ2-1, the V gene TRBV3-1, with D perhaps matching TRBD2 (5 bases). The CDR3 is 13 amino acids. Germline assignment: CDR1 LGHDT and CDR2 YNNKEL (reference sequence). The CDR3 spells CASSQEPLGGAVF. The CDR3 nucleotides are TGTGCCAGCAGCCAAGAACCCCTCGGCGGAGCGGTCTTC.

This chain links TRBV20-1 with TRBJ1-2; 7 nucleotides agree with TRBD1. Germline V CDR1 and CDR2: DFQATT, SNEGSKA (reference sequence). V lost 5 bases, J lost 3 bases, and 21 bases stayed unmatched. CDR3 length: 18 residues. The CDR3 here is CSAADRQGGLNFYYGYTF. For the CDR3, the DNA is TGCAGTGCTGCGGACCGACAGGGCGGATTGAATTTTTACTATGGCTACACCTTC.

This clonotype has at least ten counts. This rearrangement joins TRBV12-3 or TRBV12-4 to TRBJ1-5; D unclear. The CDR3 is 14 residues long. Trimming left V 5 bases short and J 0 bases short, with 8 bases between. The CDR3 DNA reads TGTGCCAGCAGTGATCGGGGTAGCAATCAGCCCCAGCATTTT. Translated: CASSDRGSNQPQHF.

As to this clonotype: Being one base from a much bigger clone, this may be a read error. The gene calls are TRBV6-5 and TRBJ2-1; 12 nucleotides match TRBD2. This CDR3 region has 17 residues. CDR1 MNHEY and CDR2 SVGAGI come from the germline V gene. CDR3 DNA sequence: TGTGCCGGCAGTTACAGACTAGCGGGAGAGTCCTACAATGAGCAGTTCTTC. Protein sequence: CAGSYRLAGESYNEQFF.

In its sample, this clonotype was seen many times. V is TRBV10-3 and J is TRBJ2-2, with no clear D. From germline, CDR1 is ENHRY and CDR2 SYGVKD. The CDR3 runs 11 residues. Trimming left V 10 bases short and J 5 bases short, with 8 bases between. CDR3 coding DNA: TGTGCCACCGTGGGGACCGGGGAGCTGTTTTTT. The encoded protein is CATVGTGELFF.

This clonotype was seen many times. V gene TRBV20-1 combines with J gene TRBJ2-1, with 9 bases identical to TRBD2. CDR1 and CDR2 (germline): DFQATT, SNEGSKA (reference sequence). The CDR3 length is 14 residues. V lost 1 base to trimming and J lost 3 bases; unmatched junction nucleotides: 1. The CDR3 coding sequence is TGCAGTGCTAGAGTAGCGGGAGTCTACAATGAGCAGTTCTTC. It yields the protein CSARVAGVYNEQFF.